The 13 T cell receptor beta chains in this list originate from one sample, sequenced in a study of cytomegalovirus exposure and HLA in healthy donors. Researchers ran the PCR with 60 Vbeta and 13 Jbeta primers. The protocol was immunoSEQ multiplex PCR, while the TCRdb copy is restricted to in-frame clones and leaves out a portion. The sample holds more than 90,000 clones, roughly 76% seen once. Sequenced input: PBMCs. These TCRs come from a man aged 35 to 55 in good health and CMV-seronegative.

This clone was picked up one time. This chain joins TRBV6-4 and TRBJ2-1; 11 bases align to TRBD2. With 5 bases clipped from V and 2 bases from J, the junction kept 5 bases outside the gene matches. The CDR3 has 16 amino acids. Germline assignment: CDR1 MRHNA and CDR2 SNTAGT. The CDR3 DNA follows: TGTGCCAGCAGTTTGACTAGCGGGACCCCCTACAATGAGCAGTTCTTC. This encodes CASSLTSGTPYNEQFF.

This clone was detected only a few times. J is TRBJ2-7 and V is TRBV14; tentative D call: TRBD1 (6 bases). Trimming took off 3 bases at V and 6 bases at J, with 12 bases between the two ends. Germline CDR1 is SGHDN and CDR2 is FVKESK. The CDR3 has 13 residues. The CDR3 here is CASSHGTPLEQYF. The CDR3 DNA is TGTGCCAGCAGCCATGGGACACCCCTCGAGCAGTACTTC.

The chain carries TRBV4-3 and TRBJ2-4; 8 nucleotides align to TRBD2. The CDR3 spans 15 residues. Unmatched junction bases numbered 3, after V lost 0 bases and J lost 5 bases. CDR1 and CDR2 (germline): LGHNA, YSLEER. Written as DNA, the CDR3 is TGCGCCAGCAGCCAAGATCCCGGGAGGGAAAACATTCAGTACTTC. Residues: CASSQDPGRENIQYF.

This clone was seen a few times. The CDR3 bases are TGTGCCAGCAACCGCCGGGACATAACAGCCTACGAGCAGTACTTC. Protein sequence: CASNRRDITAYEQYF. J is TRBJ2-7 and V is TRBV6-4; tentatively, D is TRBD1 (6 bases). V was trimmed by 7 bases and J by 2 bases, leaving 18 bases between them. Germline V gene data show CDR1 as MRHNA and CDR2 as SNTAGT. The CDR3 runs 15 residues.

The genes are TRBV5-6 and TRBJ2-3, with a possible D match to TRBD2 (6 bases). The CDR3 is 16 amino acids. In germline, CDR1 is SGHDT, CDR2 YYEEEE. V was shortened by 0 bases and J by 2 bases, with 13 bases between the two germline ends. CDR3 nucleotides: TGTGCCAGCAGCTTGGATCGGCGGGACCTCACAGATACGCAGTATTTT. Amino acids: CASSLDRRDLTDTQYF.

This chain connects TRBV5-4 to TRBJ2-7, with 9 bases identical to TRBD1. V lost 3 bases to trimming and J lost 3 bases; unmatched junction nucleotides: 1. CDR1 SGHNT and CDR2 YYREEE come from the germline V gene (reference sequence). The CDR3 has 13 residues. In nucleotides, the CDR3 is TGTGCCAGCAGCTGGGACAGGGACTACGAGCAGTACTTC. Amino acid sequence: CASSWDRDYEQYF.

The chain carries TRBV27 and TRBJ2-3; the match to TRBD2 covers 7 bases. CDR1 and CDR2 from the germline V gene are MNHEY and SMNVEV (reference sequence). V dropped 6 bases and J dropped 4; count of bases not matched to a gene: 13. The CDR3 extends over 16 amino acids. The chain's CDR3 is CASSTPGLAVPDTQYF. The CDR3 nucleotides read TGTGCCAGCAGCACCCCCGGTCTAGCGGTACCAGATACGCAGTATTTT.

The CDR3 loop reads CASIPGLAGGENIQYF. The CDR3 coding sequence is TGTGCCAGCATCCCGGGACTAGCGGGGGGGGAAAACATTCAGTACTTC. The rearrangement links TRBV28 to TRBJ2-4; 16 bases align to TRBD2. V was clipped by 7 bases and J by 5 bases; unmatched bases: 5. Germline V gene lookup returns CDR1 MDHEN and CDR2 SYDVKM. The CDR3 is made up of 16 amino acids.

This clone has only a few counts. In DNA, the CDR3 is TGCGCCAGCAGCCAAGATGCGGCGGGTGGTACGCAGTATTTT. Residues: CASSQDAAGGTQYF. The V call is TRBV4-3, the J call TRBJ2-3, with D possibly matching TRBD2 (5 bases). V was pared by 0 bases and J by 8 bases, with 12 bases between. Looked up from germline, CDR1 is LGHNA and CDR2 is YSLEER. The CDR3 runs 14 residues.

V is TRBV18 and J is TRBJ2-5, with a possible D match to TRBD2 (5 bases). CDR1 and CDR2 (germline): KGHSH, LQKENI. The germline V and J ends were trimmed by 5 bases and 1 base, with 17 bases remaining between them. CDR3 length equals 16 residues. The CDR3 nucleotides read TGTGCCAGCTCAACTTGGGAGCTTCGAAGCCAAGAGACCCAGTACTTC. Protein sequence: CASSTWELRSQETQYF.

This chain links TRBV20-1 with TRBJ2-7, with a possible D match to TRBD2 (6 bases). CDR1 and CDR2 from the germline V gene are DFQATT and SNEGSKA (reference sequence). There are 11 residues in the CDR3. With 0 bases removed from V and 12 bases from J, the gap between germline ends came to 12 bases. The CDR3 here is CSARDFGGPYF. The CDR3 region has the DNA TGCAGTGCTAGAGATTTCGGGGGTCCGTACTTC.

In its sample, this clone was seen a few times. This chain links TRBV11-2 with TRBJ2-6; TRBD2 matches 13 bases. The CDR3 runs to 19 residues. Per germline, CDR1 SGHAT and CDR2 FQNNGV. V lost 5 bases to trimming and J lost 2 bases; unmatched junction nucleotides: 9. In DNA form, the CDR3 reads TGTGCCAGCAGCCCTAAGGGACTAGCGGGAAGGGCTGGGGCCAACGTCCTGACTTTC. Translating it yields CASSPKGLAGRAGANVLTF.

This chain links TRBV11-2 with TRBJ2-2; 10 bases line up with TRBD2. V gave up 2 bases and J gave up 7 bases; unmatched junction bases: 7. The CDR3 has 16 residues. Germline-derived CDR1 and CDR2 are SGHAT and FQNNGV. Here the CDR3 DNA reads TGTGCCAGCAGCTTAAATCTAGCGGGAGTGTTCGGGGAGCTGTTTTTT. Translation gives CASSLNLAGVFGELFF.